The TCR beta chain under discussion was sequenced for a study of T cell responses to AZD1222 COVID-19 vaccine. Using immunoSEQ multiplex PCR, the repertoire was profiled, and TCRdb retains in-frame clones only, with some absent. The sample lists about 90,000 clones, 80% to 90% occurring once. The CDR3 contains 15 residues. The junction had 7 bases not matched to a gene; V was cut back by 1 base and J by 7 bases. Germline V gene sequence: CDR1 SGHKS, CDR2 YYEKEE (reference sequence). The sample consisted of peripheral blood, taken on day 0 of AZD1222 vaccination. This sequence originates from an adult in good health. The rearrangement links TRBV5-5 to TRBJ1-4; 7 bases are a match to TRBD1. Here the CDR3 reads CASSLMTGQSEKLFF. CDR3 DNA: TGTGCCAGCAGCTTGATGACAGGGCAGAGTGAAAAACTGTTTTTT.